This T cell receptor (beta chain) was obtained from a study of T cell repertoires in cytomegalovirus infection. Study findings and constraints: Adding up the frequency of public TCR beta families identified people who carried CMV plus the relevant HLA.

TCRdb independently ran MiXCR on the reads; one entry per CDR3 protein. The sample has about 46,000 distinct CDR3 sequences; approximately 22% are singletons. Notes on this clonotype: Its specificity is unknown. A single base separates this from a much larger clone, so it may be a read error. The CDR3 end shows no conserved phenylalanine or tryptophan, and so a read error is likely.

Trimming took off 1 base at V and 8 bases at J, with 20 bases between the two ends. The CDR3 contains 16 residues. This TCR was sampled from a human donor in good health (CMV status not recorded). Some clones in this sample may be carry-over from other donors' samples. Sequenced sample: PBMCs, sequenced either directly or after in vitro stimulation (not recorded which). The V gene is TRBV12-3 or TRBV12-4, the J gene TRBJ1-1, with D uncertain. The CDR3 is CASSLGAVGWVKEAFS. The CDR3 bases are TGTGCCAGCAGTTTAGGGGCAGTCGGGTGGGTGAAGGAAGCTTTCTCT.